Below, 21 T cell receptor beta chains from the same sample are listed, as sequenced in a study of T cell responses to AZD1222 COVID-19 vaccine. Libraries were prepared by immunoSEQ multiplex PCR; TCRdb keeps only in-frame clonotypes and omits some of them. Of roughly 85,000 clones listed, approximately 87% are singletons. The sequenced sample was peripheral blood, obtained on day 0 of AZD1222 vaccination. The receptors here all came from an adult in good health.

V and J are TRBV7-8 and TRBJ2-7, with 7 nucleotides matching TRBD1. The CDR3 extends over 13 amino acids. Germline V CDR1 and CDR2: SGHVS, FQNEAQ. Losses at the gene ends were 5 bases for V and 7 bases for J; bases not matched to a gene: 8. This CDR3 is CASSSNRGGEQYF. CDR3 nucleotides: TGTGCCAGCAGCAGCAACAGGGGTGGGGAGCAGTACTTC.

The chain uses TRBV12-3 or TRBV12-4 and TRBJ1-1; D unresolved. The CDR3 length is 13 residues. Deletions cut 1 base from V and 3 bases from J, with 6 bases between. The CDR3 nucleotides are TGTGCCAGCAGTTTAGGGGAGGACACTGAAGCTTTCTTT. This encodes CASSLGEDTEAFF.

This chain links TRBV27 with TRBJ1-1, with D perhaps matching TRBD1 (6 bases). In germline, CDR1 is MNHEY, CDR2 SMNVEV (reference sequence). Trimming removed 5 bases at V and 0 bases at J, with 13 bases between. The CDR3 extends over 15 amino acids. CDR3 sequence reads: CASSNSQGLNTEAFF. The CDR3 nucleotides read TGTGCCAGCAGTAATTCACAGGGCTTGAACACTGAAGCTTTCTTT.

V gene TRBV28 combines with J gene TRBJ1-5, with 7 positions matching TRBD1. J gave up 0 bases and V 7 bases, and 12 bases lay outside the gene matches. Germline V gene lookup returns CDR1 MDHEN and CDR2 SYDVKM. The CDR3 has 17 residues. CDR3 DNA: TGTGCCAGCAACCCGGACAGGTGGGGATATAGCAATCAGCCCCAGCATTTT. It encodes CASNPDRWGYSNQPQHF.

This chain links TRBV27 with TRBJ1-1; possibly TRBD1 for D (5 bases). CDR1 MNHEY and CDR2 SMNVEV come from the germline V gene (reference sequence). The CDR3 consists of 18 residues. V was clipped by 5 bases and J by 0 bases, with 22 bases between them. The CDR3 protein is CASSPSGIWGGMNTEAFF. DNA of the CDR3: TGTGCCAGCAGTCCATCCGGGATCTGGGGGGGGATGAACACTGAAGCTTTCTTT.

The CDR3 loop reads CASSPWASGNQETQYF. The CDR3 DNA reads as TGTGCCAGCAGCCCCTGGGCTAGCGGGAACCAAGAGACCCAGTACTTC. The chain uses TRBV28 and TRBJ2-5; 9 positions match TRBD2. V trimming: 6 bases; J trimming: 0 bases; junction bases outside the gene matches: 8. Per germline, CDR1 MDHEN and CDR2 SYDVKM. CDR3 length equals 16 residues.

V and J are TRBV6-5 and TRBJ2-7; TRBD2 might be the D (5 bases). Per germline, CDR1 MNHEY and CDR2 SVGAGI. The CDR3 is 15 amino acids. The CDR3 sequence is CAATPGEKAAYEQYF. CDR3 DNA: TGTGCGGCCACCCCCGGGGAGAAAGCCGCCTACGAGCAGTACTTC.

As to this clone: The junction departs from germline at one end; a sequencing error may be responsible. The V gene is TRBV7-2, the J gene TRBJ2-1; D is undetermined. Germline values: CDR1 SGHTA, CDR2 FQGNSA. The CDR3 loop spans 15 amino acids. CDR3 protein: CASSLEASSHNEQFF. The CDR3 region has the DNA TGTGCCAGCAGCTTAGAGGCGTCCTCCCACAATGAGCAGTTCTTC.

The CDR3: CASSMRGEGANQPQHF. The CDR3 nucleotides read TGTGCCAGTAGTATGAGGGGGGAGGGGGCTAATCAGCCCCAGCATTTT. This chain links TRBV19 with TRBJ1-5, with 7 bases matching TRBD1. The CDR3 covers 16 residues. J gave up 4 bases and V 3 bases, and 9 bases lay outside the gene matches. The germline V gene has CDR1 LNHDA and CDR2 SQIVND (reference sequence).

The V call is TRBV27, the J call TRBJ2-7; 7 bases fit TRBD1. The V segment lost 10 bases and the J segment 1 base; nucleotides outside the gene matches: 10. The CDR3 loop spans 14 amino acids. Looked up from germline, CDR1 is MNHEY and CDR2 is SMNVEV (reference sequence). This CDR3 reads CATTRQGRSYEQYF. CDR3 bases: TGTGCCACCACCAGACAGGGCCGGTCCTACGAGCAGTACTTC.

The chain employs TRBV20-1 and TRBJ2-1; D may be TRBD2 (5 bases). CDR1 is DFQATT and CDR2 is SNEGSKA in the germline V gene (reference sequence). This CDR3 has 11 residues. V was shortened by 6 bases and J by 8 bases, with 11 bases between the two germline ends. The CDR3: CSAPRGYEQFF. CDR3 bases: TGCAGTGCCCCCCGAGGGTATGAGCAGTTCTTC.

This chain links TRBV19 with TRBJ1-5; D possibly corresponds to TRBD1 (6 bases). Per germline, CDR1 LNHDA and CDR2 SQIVND (reference sequence). V was clipped by 6 bases and J by 6 bases, with 15 bases between them. There are 14 residues in the CDR3. CDR3 coding DNA: TGTGCCAGTAGCGAACAGGGTGCTCTTCAGCCCCAGCATTTT. Translating it yields CASSEQGALQPQHF.

The chain is built from TRBV28 and TRBJ1-5, with 10 bases lining up with TRBD1. Germline V gene lookup returns CDR1 MDHEN and CDR2 SYDVKM. Unmatched junction bases numbered 14, after V lost 6 bases and J lost 0 bases. The CDR3 totals 19 residues. In nucleotides, the CDR3 is TGTGCCAGCAGCCCTTGGGTTGGGACAGGGGATTATAGCAATCAGCCCCAGCATTTT. It codes for CASSPWVGTGDYSNQPQHF.

The V and J genes are TRBV13 and TRBJ1-3; D gene unclear. Germline values: CDR1 PRHDT, CDR2 FYEKMQ (reference sequence). V lost 1 base, J lost 7 bases, and 8 bases lay in between. The CDR3 loop spans 13 amino acids. This chain's CDR3 is CASSLDTRNTIYF. CDR3 in DNA: TGTGCCAGCAGCTTAGACACGAGGAACACCATATATTTT.

The chain has TRBV19 and TRBJ1-2, with 11 bases lining up with TRBD1. Unmatched junction bases numbered 7, after V lost 8 bases and J lost 5 bases. The CDR3 is made up of 14 amino acids. Germline V gives CDR1 LNHDA, CDR2 SQIVND (reference sequence). Here the CDR3 DNA reads TGTGCCAGTGGACCCGGGACAGGGGGATATGGCTACACCTTC. The encoded protein is CASGPGTGGYGYTF. Complete variable domain (other parts from reference TRBV19 and TRBJ1-2): DGGITQSPKYLFRKEGQNVTLSCEQNLNHDAMYWYRQDPGQGLRLIYYSQIVNDFQKGDIAEGYSVSREKKESFPLTVTSAQKNPTAFYLCASGPGTGGYGYTFGSGTRLTVV.

V gene TRBV5-1 combines with J gene TRBJ1-5; D ambiguous. CDR1 is SGHRS and CDR2 is YFSETQ in the germline V gene. Trimming shortened V by 0 bases and J by 5 bases, and 12 bases separated the two germline ends. CDR3 length: 15 amino acids. The CDR3 loop is CASSLEGRKYQPQHF. For the CDR3, the DNA is TGCGCCAGCAGCTTGGAAGGGCGGAAATATCAGCCCCAGCATTTT.

V gene TRBV28 combines with J gene TRBJ2-5; 8 bases fit TRBD1. Per the germline V gene, CDR1 is MDHEN and CDR2 is SYDVKM. The CDR3 is 13 residues long. Trimming removed 5 bases from V and 5 bases from J; junction bases left unmatched: 4. The CDR3 nucleotides are TGTGCCAGCAGTCAGGGGGCCAGGGAGACCCAGTACTTC. Translated: CASSQGARETQYF. Full variable domain (outside the CDR3, taken from reference TRBV28 and TRBJ2-5): DVKVTQSSRYLVKRTGEKVFLECVQDMDHENMFWYRQDPGLGLRLIYFSYDVKMKEKGDIPEGYSVSREKKERFSLILESASTNQTSMYLCASSQGARETQYFGPGTRLLVL.

The rearrangement links TRBV27 to TRBJ2-1; 7 bases map to TRBD1. V trimming: 8 bases; J trimming: 1 base; junction bases outside the gene matches: 11. This CDR3 has 16 residues. Germline CDR1 reads MNHEY; CDR2 reads SMNVEV (reference sequence). The CDR3 DNA sequence: TGTGCCAGCGCAGAATACAGGGGTCGTTCCTACAATGAGCAGTTCTTC. Encoded protein: CASAEYRGRSYNEQFF.

The V gene is TRBV30, the J gene TRBJ1-2; D may be TRBD1 (5 bases). Deletions cut 4 bases from V and 4 bases from J, with 13 bases between. Germline lookup yields CDR1 GTSNPN and CDR2 SVGIG (reference sequence). This CDR3 region has 13 residues. The CDR3 sequence is CAWKEGTSYGYTF. The CDR3 DNA reads as TGTGCCTGGAAGGAGGGGACGAGCTATGGCTACACCTTC.

The chain links TRBV30 to TRBJ2-2; a weak D match, TRBD1 (5 bases). This CDR3 comprises 14 residues. Germline CDR1 GTSNPN, CDR2 SVGIG (reference sequence). The ends were cut back, 3 bases at V and 1 base at J, with 9 bases in the middle. The CDR3 region is CAWRTAMNTGELFF. CDR3 bases: TGTGCCTGGAGGACAGCGATGAACACCGGGGAGCTGTTTTTT.

The gene calls are TRBV6-5 and TRBJ1-2; D is undetermined. V lost 3 bases and J lost 2, with 7 bases in between. The length of the CDR3 is 13 residues. Per the germline V gene, CDR1 is MNHEY and CDR2 is SVGAGI. CDR3 amino acids: CASSYRANYGYTF. The CDR3 DNA reads as TGTGCCAGCAGTTATAGGGCCAACTATGGCTACACCTTC.